The sequence of this T cell receptor (beta chain) was determined in a study of OX40 agonist ivuxolimab in advanced cancers. About the research overall: Head and neck, renal cell, melanoma or hepatocellular carcinoma were the cancers that dose-escalation patients had. Among those treated, three patients had partial responses, one with hepatocellular carcinoma and two with cutaneous melanoma.

Clones were read by immunoSEQ multiplex PCR, and TCRdb kept only the in-frame ones, dropping some. Altogether some 34,000 clones are present, around 89% being singletons, with the ten largest covering 9.5% to 15%. General observations from the study: Researchers did not determine the expanded peripheral T cells' antigen specificity.

It was autoimmune disease history or systemic immunosuppression that excluded patients. This clone was detected once. Antigen unknown. Germline CDR1 is LGHNT and CDR2 is FRNRAP. This CDR3 region has 17 residues. Trimming cost V 0 bases and J 0 bases, with 13 bases left between them. The clonotype was recovered from an adult with an advanced solid tumor such as melanoma, head and neck, liver or kidney cancer. The source was CD4+ or CD8+ T cells sorted from blood, collected in a trial of the OX40 agonist ivuxolimab. The gene calls are TRBV12-5 and TRBJ2-3; D ambiguous. CDR3 DNA sequence: TGTGCTAGTGGTTTGGTACTTAGCAGACCTAGCACAGATACGCAGTATTTT. It specifies CASGLVLSRPSTDTQYF.